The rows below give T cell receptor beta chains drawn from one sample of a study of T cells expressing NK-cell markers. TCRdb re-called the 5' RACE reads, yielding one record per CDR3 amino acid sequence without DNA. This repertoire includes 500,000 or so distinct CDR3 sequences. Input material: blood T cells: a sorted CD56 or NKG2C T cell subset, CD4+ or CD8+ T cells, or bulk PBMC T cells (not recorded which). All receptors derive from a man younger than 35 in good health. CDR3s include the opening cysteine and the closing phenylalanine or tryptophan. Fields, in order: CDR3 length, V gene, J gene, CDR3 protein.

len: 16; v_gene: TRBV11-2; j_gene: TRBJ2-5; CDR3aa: CASSLTVAGMGETQYF
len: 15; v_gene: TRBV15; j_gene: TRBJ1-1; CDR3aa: CATSTGRVMNTEAFF
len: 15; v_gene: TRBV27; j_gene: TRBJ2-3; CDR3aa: CASTHGLPSTDTQYF
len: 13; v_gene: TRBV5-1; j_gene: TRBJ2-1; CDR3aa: CASSIPGTDEQFF
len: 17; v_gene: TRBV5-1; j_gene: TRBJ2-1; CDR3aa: CASSLEGSTFSSDEQFF
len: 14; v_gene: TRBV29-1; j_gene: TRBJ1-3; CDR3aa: CSVALEGYGNTIYF
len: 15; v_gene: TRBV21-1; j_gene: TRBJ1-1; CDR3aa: CASSKGRGGATEAFF
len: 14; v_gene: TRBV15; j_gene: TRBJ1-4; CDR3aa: CATSRTATNEKLFF
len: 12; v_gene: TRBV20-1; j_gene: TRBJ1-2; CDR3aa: CSASGQGVSATF
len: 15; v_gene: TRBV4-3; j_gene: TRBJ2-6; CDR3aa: CASSQDLLKANVLTF
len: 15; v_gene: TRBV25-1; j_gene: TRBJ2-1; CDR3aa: CASSGKDGVRNEQFF
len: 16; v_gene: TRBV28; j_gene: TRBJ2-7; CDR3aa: CASSPFPLGSSYEQYF
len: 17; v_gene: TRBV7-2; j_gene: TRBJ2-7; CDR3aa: CASIEYRGGGGYYEQYF
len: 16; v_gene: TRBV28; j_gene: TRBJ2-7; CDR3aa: CASNRAGGPQYYEQYF
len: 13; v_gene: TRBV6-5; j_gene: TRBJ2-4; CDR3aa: CASSIQGWDIQYF
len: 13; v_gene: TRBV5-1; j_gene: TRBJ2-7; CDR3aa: CASSLVEGFEQYF
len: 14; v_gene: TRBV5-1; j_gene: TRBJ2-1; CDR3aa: CASIPTSGQREQFF
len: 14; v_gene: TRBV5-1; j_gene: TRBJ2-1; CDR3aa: CASSSGDGDNEQFF
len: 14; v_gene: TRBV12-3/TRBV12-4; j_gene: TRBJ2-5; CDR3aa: CASSFGGPKETQYF
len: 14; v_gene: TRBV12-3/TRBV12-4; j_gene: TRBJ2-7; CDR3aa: CASSPRDRGGEQYF
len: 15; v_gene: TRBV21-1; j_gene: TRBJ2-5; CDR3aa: CASSKRFQGKETQYF
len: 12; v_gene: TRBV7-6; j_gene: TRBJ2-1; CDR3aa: CASNQWGECQFF
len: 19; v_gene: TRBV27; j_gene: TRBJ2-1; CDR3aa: CASSHPQVPYPSDYNEQFF
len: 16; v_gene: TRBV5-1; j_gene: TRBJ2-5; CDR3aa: CASRRVPGHSTETQYF
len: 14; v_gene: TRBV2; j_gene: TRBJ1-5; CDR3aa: CASREGSSNQPQHF
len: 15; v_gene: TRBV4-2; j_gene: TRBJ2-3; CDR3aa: CASNDGTSLPDTQYF
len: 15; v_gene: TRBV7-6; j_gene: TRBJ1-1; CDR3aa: CASSLRLDQATEAFF
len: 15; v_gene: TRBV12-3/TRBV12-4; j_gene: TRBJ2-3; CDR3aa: CASSSRREGGDTQYF